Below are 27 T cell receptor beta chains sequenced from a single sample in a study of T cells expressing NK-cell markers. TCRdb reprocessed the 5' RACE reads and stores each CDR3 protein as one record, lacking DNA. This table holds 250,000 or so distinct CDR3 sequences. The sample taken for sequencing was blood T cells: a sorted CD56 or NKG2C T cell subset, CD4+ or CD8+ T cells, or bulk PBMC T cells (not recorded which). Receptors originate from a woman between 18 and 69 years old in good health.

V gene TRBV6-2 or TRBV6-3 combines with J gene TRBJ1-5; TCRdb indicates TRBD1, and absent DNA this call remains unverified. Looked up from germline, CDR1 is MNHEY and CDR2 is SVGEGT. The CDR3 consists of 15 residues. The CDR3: CASSYGGAPDQPQHF.

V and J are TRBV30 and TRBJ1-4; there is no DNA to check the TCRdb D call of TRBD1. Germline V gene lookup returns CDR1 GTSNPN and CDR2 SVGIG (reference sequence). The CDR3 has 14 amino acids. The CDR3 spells CAWRIGTKNEKLFF.

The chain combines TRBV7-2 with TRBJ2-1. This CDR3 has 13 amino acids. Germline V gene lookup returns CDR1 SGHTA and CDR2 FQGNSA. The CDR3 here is CASSLSRHNEQFF. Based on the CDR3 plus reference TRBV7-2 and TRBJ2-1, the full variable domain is GAGVSQSPSNKVTEKGKDVELRCDPISGHTALYWYRQSLGQGLEFLIYFQGNSAPDKSGLPSDRFSAERTGGSVSTLTIQRTQQEDSAVYLCASSLSRHNEQFFGPGTRLTVL.

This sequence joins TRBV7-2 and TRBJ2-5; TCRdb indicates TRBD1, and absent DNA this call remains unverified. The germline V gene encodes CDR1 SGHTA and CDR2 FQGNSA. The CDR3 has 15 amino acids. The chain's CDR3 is CASSLGHTGVGTQYF.

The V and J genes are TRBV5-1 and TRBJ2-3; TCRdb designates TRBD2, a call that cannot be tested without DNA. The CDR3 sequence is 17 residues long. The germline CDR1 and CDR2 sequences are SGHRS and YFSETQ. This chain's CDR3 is CASSLRVTSGGTDTQYF.

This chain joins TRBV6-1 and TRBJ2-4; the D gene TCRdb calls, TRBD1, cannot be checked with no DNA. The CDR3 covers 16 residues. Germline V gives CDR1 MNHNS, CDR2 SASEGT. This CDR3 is CASSRRVGVAKNIQYF.

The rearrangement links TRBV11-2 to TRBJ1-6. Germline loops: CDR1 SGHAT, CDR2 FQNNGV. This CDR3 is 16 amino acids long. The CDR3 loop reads CASSQQAGGYNSPLHF.

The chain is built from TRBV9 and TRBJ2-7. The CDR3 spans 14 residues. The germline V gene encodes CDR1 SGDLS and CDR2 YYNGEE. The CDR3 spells CASSVGIKNYEQYF.

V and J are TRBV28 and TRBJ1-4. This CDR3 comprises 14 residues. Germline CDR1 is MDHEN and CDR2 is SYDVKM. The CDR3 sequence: CASSFGGDGEKLFF.

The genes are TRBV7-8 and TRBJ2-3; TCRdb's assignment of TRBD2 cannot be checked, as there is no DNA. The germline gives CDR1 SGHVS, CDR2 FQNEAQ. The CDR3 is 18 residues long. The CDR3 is CASSLGAFLLAGTDTQYF. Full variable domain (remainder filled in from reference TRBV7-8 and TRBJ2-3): GAGVSQSPRYKVAKRGQDVALRCDPISGHVSLFWYQQALGQGPEFLTYFQNEAQLDKSGLPSDRFFAERPEGSVSTLKIQRTQQEDSAVYLCASSLGAFLLAGTDTQYFGPGTRLTVL.

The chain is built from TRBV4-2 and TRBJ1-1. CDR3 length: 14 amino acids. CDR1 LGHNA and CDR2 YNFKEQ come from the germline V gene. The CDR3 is CASSQVGEGAEAFF.

CDR3 in amino acids: CAINKNPGQGTEAFF. This sequence joins TRBV10-3 and TRBJ1-1; absent DNA, TCRdb's TRBD1 call cannot be checked. CDR3 length: 15 amino acids. CDR1 is ENHRY, CDR2 SYGVKD, per germline.

CDR3 sequence: CSARGTSQETQYF. The chain is built from TRBV20-1 and TRBJ2-5; TCRdb designates TRBD2, a call that cannot be tested without DNA. CDR1 is DFQATT and CDR2 is SNEGSKA in the germline V gene (reference sequence). This CDR3 has 13 residues.

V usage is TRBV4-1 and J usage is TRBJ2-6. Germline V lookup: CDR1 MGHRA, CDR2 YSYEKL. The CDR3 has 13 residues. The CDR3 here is CASSNPGANVLTF.

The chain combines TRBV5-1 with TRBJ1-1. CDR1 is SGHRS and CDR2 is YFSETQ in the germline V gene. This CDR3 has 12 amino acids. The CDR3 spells CASSNKNTEAFF.

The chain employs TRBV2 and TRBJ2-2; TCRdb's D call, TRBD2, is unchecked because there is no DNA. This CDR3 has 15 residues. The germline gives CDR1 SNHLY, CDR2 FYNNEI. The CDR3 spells CASNRREEGTGELFF.

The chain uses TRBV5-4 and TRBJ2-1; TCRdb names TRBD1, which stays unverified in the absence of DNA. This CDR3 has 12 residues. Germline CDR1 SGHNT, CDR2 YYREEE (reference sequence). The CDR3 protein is CASSLDGGEQFF.

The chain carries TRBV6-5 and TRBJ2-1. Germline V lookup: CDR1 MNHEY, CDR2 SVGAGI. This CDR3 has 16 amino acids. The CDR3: CASSYSSGGAYNEQFF.

This chain's CDR3 is CASGGHLDSPKNIQYF. This sequence joins TRBV2 and TRBJ2-4; absent DNA, TCRdb's TRBD1 call cannot be checked. Germline values: CDR1 SNHLY, CDR2 FYNNEI. The CDR3 runs to 16 residues.

The CDR3 is CASSREQSGYGNQPQHF. The gene calls are TRBV18 and TRBJ1-5. This CDR3 has 17 residues. Germline CDR1 reads KGHSH; CDR2 reads LQKENI.

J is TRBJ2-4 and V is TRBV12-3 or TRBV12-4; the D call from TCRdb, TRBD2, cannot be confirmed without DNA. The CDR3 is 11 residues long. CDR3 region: CASSLPGIQYF.

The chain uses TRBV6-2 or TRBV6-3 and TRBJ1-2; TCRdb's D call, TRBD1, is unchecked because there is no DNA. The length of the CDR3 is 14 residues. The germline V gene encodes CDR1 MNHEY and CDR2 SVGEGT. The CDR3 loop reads CASRRQGRQGGYTF.

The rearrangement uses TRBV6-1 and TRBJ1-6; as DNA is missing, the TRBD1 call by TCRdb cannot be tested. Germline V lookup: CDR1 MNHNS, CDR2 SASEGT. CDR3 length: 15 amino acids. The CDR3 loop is CASLGAGSFGSPLHF.

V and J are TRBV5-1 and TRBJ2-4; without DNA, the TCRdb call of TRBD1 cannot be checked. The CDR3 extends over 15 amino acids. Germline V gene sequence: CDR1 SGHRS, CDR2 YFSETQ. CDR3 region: CASSPGDLAKNIQYF.

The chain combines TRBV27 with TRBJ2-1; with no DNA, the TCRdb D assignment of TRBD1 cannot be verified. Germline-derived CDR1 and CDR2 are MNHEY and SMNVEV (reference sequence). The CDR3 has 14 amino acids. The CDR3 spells CASGRTQGQNEQFF.

This chain's CDR3 is CASSLAHLNTEAFF. The rearrangement links TRBV3-1 to TRBJ1-1. The CDR3 has 14 amino acids. Germline CDR1 LGHDT, CDR2 YNNKEL (reference sequence).

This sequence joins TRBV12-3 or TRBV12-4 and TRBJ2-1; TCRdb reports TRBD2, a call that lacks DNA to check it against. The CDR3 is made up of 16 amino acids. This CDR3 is CASSWGGLAGADEQFF.